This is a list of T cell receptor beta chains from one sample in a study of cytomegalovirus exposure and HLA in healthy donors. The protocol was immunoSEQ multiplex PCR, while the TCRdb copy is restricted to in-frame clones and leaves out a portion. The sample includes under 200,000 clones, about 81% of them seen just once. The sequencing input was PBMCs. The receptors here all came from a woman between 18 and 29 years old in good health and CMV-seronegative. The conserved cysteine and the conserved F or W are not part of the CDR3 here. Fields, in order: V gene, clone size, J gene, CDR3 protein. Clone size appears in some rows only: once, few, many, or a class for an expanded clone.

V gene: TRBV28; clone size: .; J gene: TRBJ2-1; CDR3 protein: ASTATGTASNEQF
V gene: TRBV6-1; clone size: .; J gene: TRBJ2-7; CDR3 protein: ASSEGALLGY
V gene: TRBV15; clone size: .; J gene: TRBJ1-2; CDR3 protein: ATSRDLEGGVRDYGYT
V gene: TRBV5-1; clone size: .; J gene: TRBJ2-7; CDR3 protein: ASSLGQMGYEQY
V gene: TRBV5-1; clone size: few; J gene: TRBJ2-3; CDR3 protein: ASSSGRVRLGTDTQY
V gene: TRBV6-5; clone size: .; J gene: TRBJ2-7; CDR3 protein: ASLLGGLYEQY
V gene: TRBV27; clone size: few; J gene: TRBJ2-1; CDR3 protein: ASSLLTRGSEQF
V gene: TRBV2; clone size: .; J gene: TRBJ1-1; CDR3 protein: ASSEMGGAF
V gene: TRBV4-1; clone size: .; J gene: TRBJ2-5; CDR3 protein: ASSQYDRGMETQY
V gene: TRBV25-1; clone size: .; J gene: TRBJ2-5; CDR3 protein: ASTPTSGAETQY
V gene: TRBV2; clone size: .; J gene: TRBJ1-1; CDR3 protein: ASSEASSRGRAF
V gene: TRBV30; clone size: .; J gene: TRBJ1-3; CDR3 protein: AWLGAGNTIY
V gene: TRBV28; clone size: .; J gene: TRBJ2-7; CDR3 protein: ASSPSPGLSYEQY
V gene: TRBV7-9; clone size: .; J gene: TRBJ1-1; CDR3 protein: ASSLVRRRHLNTEAF
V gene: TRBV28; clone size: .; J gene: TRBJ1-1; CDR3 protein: ATIYGVGEAF
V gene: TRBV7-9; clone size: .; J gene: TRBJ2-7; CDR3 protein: ASSFGATSGSSYEQY
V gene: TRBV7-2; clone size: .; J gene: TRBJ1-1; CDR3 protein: ASSLVGGIEAF
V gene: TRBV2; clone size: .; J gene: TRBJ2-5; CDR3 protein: ASTEGQETQY
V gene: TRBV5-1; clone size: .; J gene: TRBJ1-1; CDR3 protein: ASSLVPGFTEAF
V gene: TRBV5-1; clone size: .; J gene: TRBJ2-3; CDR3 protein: ASSLAGQGADTQY
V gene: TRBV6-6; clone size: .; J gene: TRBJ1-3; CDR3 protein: ASSSRADSGNTIY
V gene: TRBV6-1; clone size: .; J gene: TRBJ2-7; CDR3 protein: ATGTGYSYEQY
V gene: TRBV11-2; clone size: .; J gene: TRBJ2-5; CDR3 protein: ASSLPGTRREETQY
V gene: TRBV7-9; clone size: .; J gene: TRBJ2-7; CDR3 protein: SSSWDIYEQY
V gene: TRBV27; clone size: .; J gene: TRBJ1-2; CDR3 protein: ASRDRGAGYGYT
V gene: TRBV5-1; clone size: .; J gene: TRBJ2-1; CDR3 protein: ASSLGHDEQF
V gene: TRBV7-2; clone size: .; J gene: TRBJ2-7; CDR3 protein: ASSPGTGMNEQY
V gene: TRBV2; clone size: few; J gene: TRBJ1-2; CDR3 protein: ASMKDRGYGYT